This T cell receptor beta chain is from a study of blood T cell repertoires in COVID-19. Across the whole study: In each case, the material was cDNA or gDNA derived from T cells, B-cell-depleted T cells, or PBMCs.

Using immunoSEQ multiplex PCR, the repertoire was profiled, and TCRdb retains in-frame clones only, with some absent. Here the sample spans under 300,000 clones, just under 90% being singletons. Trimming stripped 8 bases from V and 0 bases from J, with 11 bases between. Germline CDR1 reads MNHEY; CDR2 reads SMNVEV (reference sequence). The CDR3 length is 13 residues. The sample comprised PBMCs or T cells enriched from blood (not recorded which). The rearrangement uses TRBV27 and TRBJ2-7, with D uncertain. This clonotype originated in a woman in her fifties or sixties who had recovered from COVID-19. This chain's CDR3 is CASGRLDSYEQYF. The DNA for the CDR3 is TGTGCCAGCGGTAGACTGGACTCCTACGAGCAGTACTTC.